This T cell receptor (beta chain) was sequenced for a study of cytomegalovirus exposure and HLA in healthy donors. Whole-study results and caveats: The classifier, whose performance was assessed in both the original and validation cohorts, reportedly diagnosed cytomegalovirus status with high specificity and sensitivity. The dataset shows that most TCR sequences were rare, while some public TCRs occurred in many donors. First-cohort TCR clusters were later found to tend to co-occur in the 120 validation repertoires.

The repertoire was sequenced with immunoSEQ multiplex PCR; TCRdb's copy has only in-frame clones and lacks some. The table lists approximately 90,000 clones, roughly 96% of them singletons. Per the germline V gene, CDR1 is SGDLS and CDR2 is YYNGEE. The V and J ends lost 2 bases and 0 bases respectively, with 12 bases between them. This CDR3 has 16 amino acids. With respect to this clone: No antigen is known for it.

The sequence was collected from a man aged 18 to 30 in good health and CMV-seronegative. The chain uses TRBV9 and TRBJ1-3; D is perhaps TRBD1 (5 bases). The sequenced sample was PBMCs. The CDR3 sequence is CASSVLTGISGNTIYF. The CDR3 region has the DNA TGTGCCAGCAGCGTTTTAACAGGAATCTCTGGAAACACCATATATTTT.